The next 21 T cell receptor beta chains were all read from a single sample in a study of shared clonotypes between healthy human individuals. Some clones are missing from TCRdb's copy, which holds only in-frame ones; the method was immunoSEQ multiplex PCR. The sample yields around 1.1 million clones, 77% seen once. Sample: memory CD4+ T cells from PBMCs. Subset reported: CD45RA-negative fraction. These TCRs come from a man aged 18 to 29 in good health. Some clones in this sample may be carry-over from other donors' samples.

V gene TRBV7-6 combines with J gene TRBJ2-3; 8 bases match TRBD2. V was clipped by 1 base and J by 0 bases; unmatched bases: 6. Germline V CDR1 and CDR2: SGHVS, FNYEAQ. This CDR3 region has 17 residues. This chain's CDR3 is CASSLVLSGGSTDTQYF. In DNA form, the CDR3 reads TGTGCCAGCAGCTTAGTCCTCAGCGGGGGTAGCACAGATACGCAGTATTTT.

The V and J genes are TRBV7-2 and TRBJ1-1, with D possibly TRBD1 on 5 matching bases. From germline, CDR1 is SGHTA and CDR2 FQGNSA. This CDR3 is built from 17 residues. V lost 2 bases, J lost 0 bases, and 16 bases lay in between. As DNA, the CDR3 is TGTGCCAGCAGCTTAACAGGCCCTTCCCGGATGAACACTGAAGCTTTCTTT. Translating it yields CASSLTGPSRMNTEAFF.

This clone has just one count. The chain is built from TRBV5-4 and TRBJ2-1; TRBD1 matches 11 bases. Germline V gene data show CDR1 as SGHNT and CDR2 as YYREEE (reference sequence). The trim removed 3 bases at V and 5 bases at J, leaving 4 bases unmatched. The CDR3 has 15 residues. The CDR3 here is CASSSGTGGHNEQFF. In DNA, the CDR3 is TGTGCCAGCAGCTCTGGGACAGGGGGACACAATGAGCAGTTCTTC. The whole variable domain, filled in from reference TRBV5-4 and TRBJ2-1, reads ETGVTQSPTHLIKTRGQQVTLRCSSQSGHNTVSWYQQALGQGPQFIFQYYREEENGRGNFPPRFSGLQFPNYSSELNVNALELDDSALYLCASSSGTGGHNEQFFGPGTRLTVL.

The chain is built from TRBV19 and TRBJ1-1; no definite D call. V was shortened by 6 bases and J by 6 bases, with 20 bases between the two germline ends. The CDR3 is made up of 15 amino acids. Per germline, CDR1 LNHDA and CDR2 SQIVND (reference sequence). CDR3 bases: TGTGCCAGTAGCCCGGGCCACGATATTGGGGCTGAAGCTTTCTTT. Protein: CASSPGHDIGAEAFF.

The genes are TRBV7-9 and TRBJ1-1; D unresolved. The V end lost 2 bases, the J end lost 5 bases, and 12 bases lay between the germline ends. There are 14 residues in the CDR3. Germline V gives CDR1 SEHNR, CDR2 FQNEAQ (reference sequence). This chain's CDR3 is CASSLFPAETEAFF. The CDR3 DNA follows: TGTGCCAGCAGCTTATTTCCTGCGGAAACTGAAGCTTTCTTT.

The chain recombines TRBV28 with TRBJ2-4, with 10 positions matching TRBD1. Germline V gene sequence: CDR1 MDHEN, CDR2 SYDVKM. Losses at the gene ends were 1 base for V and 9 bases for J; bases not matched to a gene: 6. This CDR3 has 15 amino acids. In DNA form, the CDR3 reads TGTGCCAGCAGTTTATCCGGGACAGGGGAGGGCATTCAGTACTTC. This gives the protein CASSLSGTGEGIQYF.

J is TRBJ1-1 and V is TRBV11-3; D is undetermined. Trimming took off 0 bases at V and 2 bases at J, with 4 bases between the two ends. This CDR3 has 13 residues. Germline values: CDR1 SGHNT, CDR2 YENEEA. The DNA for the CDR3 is TGTGCCAGCAGCTTAGATCGAAACACTGAAGCTTTCTTT. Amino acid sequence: CASSLDRNTEAFF.

CDR3 residues: CATSRDLAEDTQYF. The DNA for the CDR3 is TGTGCCACCAGCAGAGATCTTGCAGAAGATACGCAGTATTTT. The V gene is TRBV15, the J gene TRBJ2-3; D not certain. V was cut by 0 bases and J by 5 bases, with 9 bases left in between. The CDR3 has 14 residues. Germline lookup yields CDR1 LNHNV and CDR2 YYDKDF (reference sequence).

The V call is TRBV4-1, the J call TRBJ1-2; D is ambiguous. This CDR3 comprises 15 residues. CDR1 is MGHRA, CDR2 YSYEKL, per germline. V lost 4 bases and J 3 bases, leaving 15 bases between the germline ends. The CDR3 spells CASSPSGAVDYGYTF. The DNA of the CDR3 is TGCGCCAGCAGCCCGAGCGGTGCGGTAGACTATGGCTACACCTTC.

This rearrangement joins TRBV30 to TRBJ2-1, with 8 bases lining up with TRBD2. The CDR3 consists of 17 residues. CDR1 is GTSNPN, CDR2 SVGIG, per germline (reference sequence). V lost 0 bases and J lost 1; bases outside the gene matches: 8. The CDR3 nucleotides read TGTGCCTGGAGTGTACTCCAGCGGGAGATGTCCTACAATGAGCAGTTCTTC. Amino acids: CAWSVLQREMSYNEQFF. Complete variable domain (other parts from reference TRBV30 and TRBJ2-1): SQTIHQWPATLVQPVGSPLSLECTVEGTSNPNLYWYRQAAGRGLQLLFYSVGIGQISSEVPQNLSASRPQDRQFILSSKKLLLSDSGFYLCAWSVLQREMSYNEQFFGPGTRLTVL.

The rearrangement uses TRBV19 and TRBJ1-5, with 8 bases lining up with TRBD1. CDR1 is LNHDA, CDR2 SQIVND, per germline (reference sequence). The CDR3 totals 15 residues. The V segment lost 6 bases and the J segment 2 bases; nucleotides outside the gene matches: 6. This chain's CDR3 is CASRSTGDGNQPQHF. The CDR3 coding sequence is TGTGCCAGTAGATCGACAGGGGATGGCAATCAGCCCCAGCATTTT.

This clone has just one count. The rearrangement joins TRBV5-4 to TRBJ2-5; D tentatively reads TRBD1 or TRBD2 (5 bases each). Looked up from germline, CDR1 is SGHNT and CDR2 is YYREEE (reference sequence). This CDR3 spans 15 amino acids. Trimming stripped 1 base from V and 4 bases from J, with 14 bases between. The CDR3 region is CASSLRTGARETQYF. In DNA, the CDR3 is TGTGCCAGCAGCTTGCGTACCGGGGCTAGAGAGACCCAGTACTTC.

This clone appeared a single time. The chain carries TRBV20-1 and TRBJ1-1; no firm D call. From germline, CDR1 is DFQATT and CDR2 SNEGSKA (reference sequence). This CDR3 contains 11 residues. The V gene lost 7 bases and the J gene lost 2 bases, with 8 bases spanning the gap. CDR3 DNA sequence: TGCAGTGAACAATTAAACACTGAAGCTTTCTTT. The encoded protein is CSEQLNTEAFF.

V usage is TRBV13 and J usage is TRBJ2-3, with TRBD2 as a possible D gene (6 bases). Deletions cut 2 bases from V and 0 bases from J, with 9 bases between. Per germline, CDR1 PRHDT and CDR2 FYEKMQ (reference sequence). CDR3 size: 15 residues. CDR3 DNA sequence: TGTGCCAGCAGCTTACCCGGGAGTAGCACAGATACGCAGTATTTT. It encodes CASSLPGSSTDTQYF.

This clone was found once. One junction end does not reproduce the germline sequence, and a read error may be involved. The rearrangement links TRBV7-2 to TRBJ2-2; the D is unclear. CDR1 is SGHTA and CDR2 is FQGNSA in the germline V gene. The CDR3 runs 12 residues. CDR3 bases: TGTGCCAGCAACTTAGTCACCGAGGAGCTGTTTTTT. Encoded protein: CASNLVTEELFF.

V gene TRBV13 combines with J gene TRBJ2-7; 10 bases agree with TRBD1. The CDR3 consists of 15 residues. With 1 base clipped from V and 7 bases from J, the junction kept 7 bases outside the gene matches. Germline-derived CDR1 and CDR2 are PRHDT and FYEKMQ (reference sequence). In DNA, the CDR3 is TGTGCCAGCAGCTTAGCCCCGGGACAGGGGAGGGAGCAGTACTTC. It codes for CASSLAPGQGREQYF. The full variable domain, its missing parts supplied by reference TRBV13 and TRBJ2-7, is AAGVIQSPRHLIKEKRETATLKCYPIPRHDTVYWYQQGPGQDPQFLISFYEKMQSDKGSIPDRFSAQQFSDYHSELNMSSLELGDSALYFCASSLAPGQGREQYFGPGTRLTVT.

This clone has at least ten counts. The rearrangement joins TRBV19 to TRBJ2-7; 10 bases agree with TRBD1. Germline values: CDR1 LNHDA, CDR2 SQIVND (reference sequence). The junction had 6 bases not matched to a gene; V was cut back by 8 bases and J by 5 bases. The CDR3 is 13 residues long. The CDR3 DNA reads TGTGCCAGTCTTCCGACAGGGGGCAACGAGCAGTACTTC. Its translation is CASLPTGGNEQYF.

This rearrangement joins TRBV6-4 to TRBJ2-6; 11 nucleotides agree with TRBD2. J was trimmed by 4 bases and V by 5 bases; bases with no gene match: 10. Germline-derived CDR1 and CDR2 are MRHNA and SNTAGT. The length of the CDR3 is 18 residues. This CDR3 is CASSRVAGGPIGANVLTF. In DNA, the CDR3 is TGTGCCAGCAGTCGAGTAGCGGGAGGGCCTATCGGGGCCAACGTCCTGACTTTC.

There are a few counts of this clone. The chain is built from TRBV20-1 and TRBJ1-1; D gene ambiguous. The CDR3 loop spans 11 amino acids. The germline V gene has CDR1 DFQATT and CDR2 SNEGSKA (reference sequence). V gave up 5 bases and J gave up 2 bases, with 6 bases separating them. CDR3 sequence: CSAQRNTEAFF. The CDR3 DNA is TGCAGTGCTCAGAGAAACACTGAAGCTTTCTTT.

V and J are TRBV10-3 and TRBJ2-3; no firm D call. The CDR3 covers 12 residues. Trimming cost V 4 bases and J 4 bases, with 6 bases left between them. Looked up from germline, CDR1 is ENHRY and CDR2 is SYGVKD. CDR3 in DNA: TGTGCCATCAGTGTTTCCCCAGATACGCAGTATTTT. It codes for CAISVSPDTQYF.

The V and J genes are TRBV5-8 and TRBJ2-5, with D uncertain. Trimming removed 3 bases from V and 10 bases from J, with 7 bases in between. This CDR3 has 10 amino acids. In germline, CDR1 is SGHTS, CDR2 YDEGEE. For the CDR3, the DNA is TGTGCCAGCAGCTCCCCGCTCCAGTACTTC. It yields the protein CASSSPLQYF. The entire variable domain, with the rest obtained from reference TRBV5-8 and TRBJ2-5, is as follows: EAGVTQSPTHLIKTRGQQATLRCSPISGHTSVYWYQQALGLGLQFLLWYDEGEERNRGNFPPRFSGRQFPNYSSELNVNALELEDSALYLCASSSPLQYFGPGTRLLVL.